The entry below describes one T cell receptor (beta chain). Its antigen is as yet unknown. Germline CDR1 LGHDT, CDR2 YNNKEL (reference sequence). This CDR3 has 13 residues. Deletions cut 0 bases from V and 8 bases from J, with 7 bases between. Researchers amplified the TCR beta CDR3 regions from RNA transcripts. When the TCR CDR3 underwent first-round RT-PCR, the HTBI primer set was used. TCRdb passed the multiplex PCR reads through MiXCR, listing each CDR3 protein once. Seen here are nearly 750,000 distinct CDR3 sequences, about 35% observed once, and the top ten hold 30% to 40%. The source of the sample is a study of T cells in Graves' hyperthyroidism and ophthalmopathy. Overall study: Specimen type is peripheral blood, collected at initial diagnosis prior to any treatment.

Study-wide points: Peripheral blood also featured most of the thyroid clonotypes expanded above 0.001. A model of 13 V-J features distinguished ophthalmopathy from stable hyperthyroidism.

The chain carries TRBV3-1 and TRBJ1-4; D unclear. The sequence was collected from a woman between 40 and 50 years old with Graves' hyperthyroidism. The specimen sequenced was blood. This CDR3 reads CASSQDLGEKLFF. The DNA of the CDR3 is TGTGCCAGCAGCCAAGATCTTGGCGAAAAACTGTTTTTT.